What follows describes a single T cell receptor (beta chain). Antigen: not known. This sample is part of a study of metastatic and nonmetastatic thyroid tumors. Across the study: Repertoires were compared across blood and tumor or nodule tissue from malignant and benign thyroid patients.

Original data processing: Between-group CDR3 differences, defined by clinicopathological status, yielded a distant-metastasis classifier for papillary thyroid cancer. TCRdb reprocessed the PCR reads using MiXCR. TCRdb assigned the V and J calls; the authors' analysis was not used. The sample lists over 9,500 clones, 25% to 40% seen once, with around 14% in the top ten. General observations from the study: Versus benign nodules, malignant thyroid tumors reportedly had significantly higher TCR beta diversity, in blood and tumor.

All patients were untreated before thyroid surgery. With 3 bases clipped from V and 4 bases from J, the junction kept 8 bases outside the gene matches. Germline V gene sequence: CDR1 DFQATT, CDR2 SNEGSKA (reference sequence). This CDR3 spans 14 amino acids. This receptor was identified in a male donor with papillary thyroid cancer or a benign thyroid nodule (not recorded which). Some clones in this sample may be carry-over from other donors' samples. V usage is TRBV20-1 and J usage is TRBJ2-5; 7 bases are a match to TRBD2. Specimen: tumor tissue. CDR3 loop: CSASGQGGVETQYF. As DNA, the CDR3 is TGCAGTGCTAGCGGTCAGGGAGGGGTAGAGACCCAGTACTTC.